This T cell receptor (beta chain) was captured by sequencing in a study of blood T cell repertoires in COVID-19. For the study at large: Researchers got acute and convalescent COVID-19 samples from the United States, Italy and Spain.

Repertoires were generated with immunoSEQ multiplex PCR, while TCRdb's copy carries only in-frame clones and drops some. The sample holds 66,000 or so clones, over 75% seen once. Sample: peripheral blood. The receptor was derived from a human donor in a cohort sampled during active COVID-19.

CDR3 nucleotide sequence: TGTGCCAGCAGTGTTAACGCAGGAAAACTGTTTTTT. It yields the protein CASSVNAGKLFF. The chain uses TRBV28 and TRBJ1-4; D call uncertain. V was clipped by 5 bases and J by 10 bases, with 11 bases between them. The CDR3 has 12 amino acids. Germline CDR1 and CDR2: MDHEN and SYDVKM. Based on the CDR3 plus reference TRBV28 and TRBJ1-4, the full variable domain is DVKVTQSSRYLVKRTGEKVFLECVQDMDHENMFWYRQDPGLGLRLIYFSYDVKMKEKGDIPEGYSVSREKKERFSLILESASTNQTSMYLCASSVNAGKLFFGSGTQLSVL.